This passage covers 4 T cell receptor beta chains from one sample sequenced in a study of identical twins. TCRdb processed the 5' RACE reads anew with MiXCR; each CDR3 protein has one entry. The sample comprises about 900,000 distinct CDR3 sequences, around an eighth of which are singletons, and around 1.6% rests with the top ten. This sample was also put to use in a study of yellow fever vaccine responses in identical twins.

The specimen was PBMCs. Source of these receptors: a woman aged 18-29 years in good health.

This clonotype was picked up many times. The V and J genes are TRBV20-1 and TRBJ2-7; TRBD2 aligns across 8 bases. V was pared by 6 bases and J by 2 bases, with 6 bases of the junction left unmatched. CDR1 DFQATT and CDR2 SNEGSKA come from the germline V gene (reference sequence). CDR3 length equals 13 residues. The chain's CDR3 is CSARSGGAYEQYF. DNA for the CDR3: TGCAGTGCCCGGAGCGGGGGAGCCTACGAGCAGTACTTC.

A few counts support this clonotype. This sequence joins TRBV28 and TRBJ2-7; 7 nucleotides agree with TRBD1. The CDR3 has 15 residues. Germline V lookup: CDR1 MDHEN, CDR2 SYDVKM. The V and J ends lost 2 bases and 2 bases, in that order; junction bases with no gene match: 6. The CDR3 DNA sequence: TGTGCCAGCAGTTTACGACAGGGCAGTGCCTACGAGCAGTACTTC. Its protein product is CASSLRQGSAYEQYF.

This clonotype appeared many times. The rearrangement links TRBV5-1 to TRBJ1-1; a possible D gene is TRBD1 (6 bases). Per germline, CDR1 SGHRS and CDR2 YFSETQ. This CDR3 has 18 amino acids. Trimming removed 0 bases at V and 6 bases at J, with 24 bases between. CDR3 region: CASSLDIATGLLGAEAFF. CDR3 nucleotide sequence: TGCGCCAGCAGCTTGGACATAGCTACAGGGCTGTTAGGGGCTGAAGCTTTCTTT.

This clonotype was detected many times. The genes are TRBV12-3 or TRBV12-4 and TRBJ1-1; TRBD1 might be the D (6 bases). This CDR3 region has 15 residues. The V end lost 1 base, the J end lost 1 base, and 10 bases lay between the germline ends. The CDR3 is CASSLVVQGNTEAFF. CDR3 nucleotide sequence: TGTGCCAGCAGTTTAGTTGTACAGGGGAACACTGAAGCTTTCTTT.